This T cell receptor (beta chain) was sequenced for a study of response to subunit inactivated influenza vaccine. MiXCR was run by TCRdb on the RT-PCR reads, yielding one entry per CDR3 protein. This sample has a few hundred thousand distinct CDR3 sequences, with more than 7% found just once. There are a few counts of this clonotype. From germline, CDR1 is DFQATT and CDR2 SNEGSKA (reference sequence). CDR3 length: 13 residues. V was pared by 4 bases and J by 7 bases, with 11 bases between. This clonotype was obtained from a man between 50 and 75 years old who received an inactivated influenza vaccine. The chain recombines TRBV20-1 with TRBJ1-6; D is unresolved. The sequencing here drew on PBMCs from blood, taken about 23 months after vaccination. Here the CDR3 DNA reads TGCAGTGCTATCGAGACCGCGAATTCACCCCTCCACTTT. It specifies CSAIETANSPLHF.